The 31 T cell receptor beta chains reported below all come from one sample, sequenced in a study of shared clonotypes between healthy human individuals. Assay used: immunoSEQ multiplex PCR; TCRdb lists only in-frame clones, some missing. The repertoire includes about 680,000 clones, around 72% of them detected once, and about 1.7% sits in the top ten. What was sequenced was memory CD4+ T cells sorted from blood. Subset given: CD45RA-negative fraction. All receptors come from a woman aged 25 to 39 in good health.

This clone appeared many times. The CDR3 coding sequence is TGTGCCAGCAGTCCCTTCTTTGTTCGGACGTCCTCGAACACCGGGGAGCTGTTTTTT. It specifies CASSPFFVRTSSNTGELFF. V is TRBV2 and J is TRBJ2-2; no firm D call. The germline gives CDR1 SNHLY, CDR2 FYNNEI. CDR3 length equals 19 residues. V lost 5 bases to trimming and J lost 0 bases, with 22 bases between them.

This CDR3 reads CASSNPGTVYEQYF. The CDR3 DNA reads TGTGCCAGTAGTAACCCCGGGACTGTCTACGAGCAGTACTTC. The chain couples TRBV19 to TRBJ2-7, with D perhaps matching TRBD2 (6 bases). The V gene lost 4 bases and the J gene lost 3 bases, with 13 bases spanning the gap. Germline V lookup: CDR1 LNHDA, CDR2 SQIVND (reference sequence). The CDR3 is 14 amino acids.

The chain has TRBV28 and TRBJ1-1, with 8 bases lining up with TRBD1. Per germline, CDR1 MDHEN and CDR2 SYDVKM. With V trimmed by 5 bases and J by 1 base, 18 bases remained unmatched. The CDR3 loop spans 19 amino acids. The CDR3 DNA follows: TGTGCCAGCAGTAAACCCATTGACAGGGGAGTACGAAGGAACACTGAAGCTTTCTTT. This codes for CASSKPIDRGVRRNTEAFF.

J is TRBJ2-3 and V is TRBV5-1; the D is unclear. The CDR3 is made up of 14 amino acids. V was pared by 4 bases and J by 4 bases, with 13 bases between. Per the germline V gene, CDR1 is SGHRS and CDR2 is YFSETQ. DNA for the CDR3: TGCGCCAGCAGCCCGGGCCAACCGGCAGATACGCAGTATTTT. It is translated as CASSPGQPADTQYF.

This clone was found once. This chain joins TRBV6-5 and TRBJ1-2; D not resolved. CDR1 and CDR2 (germline): MNHEY, SVGAGI. The CDR3 runs 13 residues. The ends were cut back, 4 bases at V and 2 bases at J, with 8 bases in the middle. CDR3 in amino acids: CASSSHPNYGYTF. CDR3 sequence (DNA): TGTGCCAGCAGTTCCCACCCGAACTATGGCTACACCTTC.

This clone appeared a single time. V and J are TRBV25-1 and TRBJ2-5, with D hard to call. Germline lookup yields CDR1 MGHDK and CDR2 SYGVNS. Trimming cost V 3 bases and J 0 bases, with 5 bases left between them. The CDR3 totals 13 residues. CDR3 bases: TGTGCCAGCAGTGAGGCCTACCAAGAGACCCAGTACTTC. Translating it yields CASSEAYQETQYF.

This clone has ten or more counts. The J gene is TRBJ1-2, the V gene TRBV28, with unresolved D. Looked up from germline, CDR1 is MDHEN and CDR2 is SYDVKM. The V end was cut by 6 bases, the J end by 5 bases, with 13 bases between. The CDR3 loop spans 13 amino acids. CDR3 residues: CASRKELPYGYTF. The CDR3 nucleotides are TGTGCCAGCAGGAAAGAACTACCGTATGGCTACACCTTC.

This chain uses TRBV19 with TRBJ2-4, with a tentative D call TRBD1 (5 bases). With 1 base removed from V and 1 base from J, the gap between germline ends came to 11 bases. The V gene's germline CDR1 is LNHDA and CDR2 SQIVND (reference sequence). This CDR3 contains 16 residues. The CDR3 is CASSIGGAVAKNIQYF. The CDR3 DNA is TGTGCCAGTAGTATAGGGGGCGCCGTGGCCAAAAACATTCAGTACTTC. The whole variable domain, remainder taken from reference TRBV19 and TRBJ2-4, is DGGITQSPKYLFRKEGQNVTLSCEQNLNHDAMYWYRQDPGQGLRLIYYSQIVNDFQKGDIAEGYSVSREKKESFPLTVTSAQKNPTAFYLCASSIGGAVAKNIQYFGAGTRLSVL.

The DNA for the CDR3 is TGCGCCAGCAGCCGCCCCACAGGGGCAACCTTAGCAGCTTTCTTT. This codes for CASSRPTGATLAAFF. V gene TRBV4-1 combines with J gene TRBJ1-1, with 7 positions matching TRBD1. This CDR3 is built from 15 residues. The germline CDR1 and CDR2 sequences are MGHRA and YSYEKL. After removal of 4 bases from V and 10 bases from J, the junction contained 15 bases not matched to a gene.

The chain links TRBV7-9 to TRBJ1-4; unclear D gene. The CDR3 consists of 15 residues. V lost 2 bases, J lost 4 bases, and 11 bases lay in between. Germline V CDR1 and CDR2: SEHNR, FQNEAQ (reference sequence). The CDR3 DNA is TGTGCCAGCAGCTTATCCATCTGGAGTAATGAAAAACTGTTTTTT. It translates to CASSLSIWSNEKLFF.

The rearrangement links TRBV11-2 to TRBJ2-2, with D unclear. The CDR3 extends over 14 amino acids. Germline CDR1 and CDR2: SGHAT and FQNNGV. Trimming removed 7 bases at V and 5 bases at J, with 14 bases between. The CDR3 coding sequence is TGTGCCAGCACACGGCTCGGCGCGACCGGGGAGCTGTTTTTT. Residues: CASTRLGATGELFF. The whole variable domain, remainder taken from reference TRBV11-2 and TRBJ2-2, is EAGVAQSPRYKIIEKRQSVAFWCNPISGHATLYWYQQILGQGPKLLIQFQNNGVVDDSQLPKDRFSAERLKGVDSTLKIQPAKLEDSAVYLCASTRLGATGELFFGEGSRLTVL.

The rearrangement uses TRBV5-1 and TRBJ2-1, with 11 bases lining up with TRBD2. The J segment lost 7 bases and the V segment lost 0 bases, leaving 6 bases of the junction unmatched. The CDR3 length is 16 residues. Germline V gives CDR1 SGHRS, CDR2 YFSETQ. Here the CDR3 DNA reads TGCGCCAGCAGCTTGGCGCTAGCGGGGGGCGGGAATGAGCAGTTCTTC. This encodes CASSLALAGGGNEQFF.

The rearrangement links TRBV6-5 to TRBJ2-2; 8 bases are shared with TRBD2. V shed 10 bases, J shed 1 base, and the junction held 5 bases outside the gene matches. Per germline, CDR1 MNHEY and CDR2 SVGAGI. The CDR3 runs to 14 residues. CDR3 DNA: TGTGCCACTAGGAGCGGGGGGAACACCGGGGAGCTGTTTTTT. Encoded protein: CATRSGGNTGELFF.

This sequence joins TRBV7-9 and TRBJ1-1; D is unresolved. Germline V gene data show CDR1 as SEHNR and CDR2 as FQNEAQ (reference sequence). Trimming took 2 bases from V and 3 from J, leaving 4 bases between them. The CDR3 is 12 residues long. The CDR3 DNA reads as TGTGCCAGCAGCTTAAGCGACACTGAAGCTTTCTTT. Protein: CASSLSDTEAFF.

This chain connects TRBV4-2 to TRBJ2-7; D unclear. V was cut by 0 bases and J by 3 bases, with 12 bases left in between. The germline CDR1 and CDR2 sequences are LGHNA and YNFKEQ. This CDR3 contains 15 residues. CDR3 in amino acids: CASSQDRAPYYEQYF. The CDR3 DNA is TGTGCCAGCAGCCAAGATCGGGCACCCTACTACGAGCAGTACTTC.

This sequence joins TRBV29-1 and TRBJ2-1, with a possible D match to TRBD2 (8 bases). This CDR3 region has 14 residues. The germline gives CDR1 SQVTM, CDR2 ANQGSEA. The CDR3 is CSLRGGLDYNEQFF. DNA of the CDR3: TGCAGTCTCAGGGGGGGACTAGACTACAATGAGCAGTTCTTC.

The chain carries TRBV2 and TRBJ1-6; no clear D. The CDR3 is made up of 15 amino acids. Germline lookup yields CDR1 SNHLY and CDR2 FYNNEI. Trimming cost V 5 bases and J 2 bases, with 10 bases left between them. The CDR3 protein is CASSISDAYNSPLHF. DNA of the CDR3: TGTGCCAGCAGTATCTCAGATGCCTATAATTCACCCCTCCACTTT.

This clone was counted between two and nine times. This chain links TRBV7-8 with TRBJ2-2; D is uncertain. Germline V CDR1 and CDR2: SGHVS, FQNEAQ. The CDR3 length is 15 residues. Trimming stripped 3 bases from V and 3 bases from J, with 11 bases between. DNA of the CDR3: TGTGCCAGCAGCTTCGCAGGCCCAGACACCGGGGAGCTGTTTTTT. This encodes CASSFAGPDTGELFF.

V gene TRBV15 combines with J gene TRBJ2-2; possible D gene TRBD1, 7 bases. The CDR3 is 17 residues long. V dropped 2 bases and J dropped 7 bases, with 20 bases sitting between them. Germline V gene data show CDR1 as LNHNV and CDR2 as YYDKDF (reference sequence). The CDR3 protein is CATSRQQGTGAGGELFF. The CDR3 bases are TGTGCCACCAGCAGACAACAGGGGACGGGAGCGGGCGGGGAGCTGTTTTTT.

The V and J genes are TRBV11-2 and TRBJ2-1, with D perhaps matching TRBD2 (5 bases). The CDR3 has 14 residues. Trimming left V 2 bases short and J 7 bases short, with 12 bases between. The germline CDR1 and CDR2 sequences are SGHAT and FQNNGV. CDR3 nucleotide sequence: TGTGCCAGCAGCTTAACCAGCGGCCCAAATGAGCAGTTCTTC. Translating it yields CASSLTSGPNEQFF.

The chain employs TRBV28 and TRBJ1-1, with a possible D match to TRBD1 (5 bases). V was clipped by 8 bases and J by 0 bases, with 22 bases between them. This CDR3 is 17 amino acids long. The germline CDR1 and CDR2 sequences are MDHEN and SYDVKM. CDR3 in amino acids: CASAPPGGRKMNTEAFF. CDR3 bases: TGTGCCAGCGCCCCCCCGGGGGGACGGAAAATGAACACTGAAGCTTTCTTT. The entire variable domain, with the rest obtained from reference TRBV28 and TRBJ1-1, is as follows: DVKVTQSSRYLVKRTGEKVFLECVQDMDHENMFWYRQDPGLGLRLIYFSYDVKMKEKGDIPEGYSVSREKKERFSLILESASTNQTSMYLCASAPPGGRKMNTEAFFGQGTRLTVV.

The J gene is TRBJ2-3, the V gene TRBV5-1; 8 nucleotides line up with TRBD2. The CDR3 loop spans 14 amino acids. Germline V gene lookup returns CDR1 SGHRS and CDR2 YFSETQ. J was trimmed by 1 base and V by 9 bases; bases with no gene match: 7. The CDR3: CATTAGGRTDTQYF. CDR3 sequence (DNA): TGCGCCACTACGGCGGGGGGACGCACAGATACGCAGTATTTT.

The gene calls are TRBV6-1 and TRBJ2-5; D gene unclear. V was trimmed by 1 base and J by 10 bases, leaving 10 bases between them. CDR1 is MNHNS and CDR2 is SASEGT in the germline V gene. This CDR3 region has 12 residues. In DNA form, the CDR3 reads TGTGCCAGCAGTGAAGGAGGTGGCAGCCAGTACTTC. Residues: CASSEGGGSQYF.

This clone was observed a handful of times. V gene TRBV5-1 combines with J gene TRBJ2-1; D uncertain. The V gene's germline CDR1 is SGHRS and CDR2 YFSETQ. With 0 bases removed from V and 8 bases from J, the gap between germline ends came to 12 bases. The CDR3 has 14 residues. The CDR3 here is CASSLGTLGDEQFF. The CDR3 region has the DNA TGCGCCAGCAGCTTGGGCACACTTGGGGATGAGCAGTTCTTC.

The gene calls are TRBV28 and TRBJ1-2, with a weak D call TRBD1 (5 bases). The ends were cut back, 5 bases at V and 4 bases at J, with 14 bases in the middle. The CDR3 sequence is 14 residues long. The germline gives CDR1 MDHEN, CDR2 SYDVKM. CDR3: CASSPRRGSYGYTF. CDR3 DNA: TGTGCCAGCAGTCCCCGGAGGGGTTCCTATGGCTACACCTTC.

A word on this clone: A read error may explain this, as a much larger clone is one base away. This CDR3 is also generated by other DNA sequences in the sample. The genes are TRBV5-1 and TRBJ2-1, with 8 bases matching TRBD2. The CDR3 spans 15 residues. Germline values: CDR1 SGHRS, CDR2 YFSETQ. V lost 0 bases to trimming and J lost 4 bases; unmatched junction nucleotides: 3. This CDR3 reads CASSLATSGYNEQFF. The DNA of the CDR3 is TGCGCCAGCAGCTTGGCTACTAGCGGATACAATGAGCAGTTCTTC. The variable domain in full, with the rest retrieved from reference TRBV5-1 and TRBJ2-1, is KAGVTQTPRYLIKTRGQQVTLSCSPISGHRSVSWYQQTPGQGLQFLFEYFSETQRNKGNFPGRFSGRQFSNSRSEMNVSTLELGDSALYLCASSLATSGYNEQFFGPGTRLTVL.

V is TRBV9 and J is TRBJ2-3; 10 nucleotides align to TRBD2. The CDR3 spans 13 residues. V was pared by 3 bases and J by 9 bases, with 4 bases of the junction left unmatched. Germline V gene data show CDR1 as SGDLS and CDR2 as YYNGEE. DNA for the CDR3: TGTGCCAGCAGCGCGTCTAGCGGGAGAACGCAGTATTTT. Translated: CASSASSGRTQYF.

The J gene is TRBJ1-5, the V gene TRBV19; a weak D match, TRBD1 (5 bases). The CDR3 sequence is 16 residues long. The V gene lost 1 base and the J gene lost 1 base, with 11 bases spanning the gap. Germline V gives CDR1 LNHDA, CDR2 SQIVND (reference sequence). The CDR3 bases are TGTGCCAGTAGTATAGGGGCGTGGGGGAGCAATCAGCCCCAGCATTTT. Protein sequence: CASSIGAWGSNQPQHF.

This clone appeared a few times. The chain links TRBV30 to TRBJ1-5, with D possibly TRBD1 on 5 matching bases. Between the trimmed V and J ends, which lost 1 base and 7 bases, there was a span of 11 bases. This CDR3 is built from 13 residues. Germline-derived CDR1 and CDR2 are GTSNPN and SVGIG (reference sequence). This CDR3 reads CAWSAGGDQPQHF. The CDR3 DNA follows: TGTGCCTGGAGTGCGGGCGGGGACCAGCCCCAGCATTTT.

This clone was detected ten times or more. In the same sample, other DNA sequences code for this CDR3. This chain links TRBV15 with TRBJ1-4, with D tentatively TRBD1 (5 bases). The CDR3 runs 14 residues. Germline V gene data show CDR1 as LNHNV and CDR2 as YYDKDF (reference sequence). With 1 base removed from V and 8 bases from J, the gap between germline ends came to 11 bases. DNA of the CDR3: TGTGCCACCAGCAGAGGCCAGGGAAACGAAAAACTGTTTTTT. Encoded protein: CATSRGQGNEKLFF.

This chain's CDR3 is CAWSGTGTGGNYGYTF. The CDR3 DNA reads TGTGCCTGGAGCGGAACCGGGACAGGGGGCAACTATGGCTACACCTTC. This chain links TRBV30 with TRBJ1-2; 12 nucleotides align to TRBD1. Germline V CDR1 and CDR2: GTSNPN, SVGIG (reference sequence). CDR3 length: 16 amino acids. With V trimmed by 3 bases and J by 2 bases, 7 bases remained unmatched. The full variable domain, in which reference TRBV30 and TRBJ1-2 provide the parts outside the CDR3, is SQTIHQWPATLVQPVGSPLSLECTVEGTSNPNLYWYRQAAGRGLQLLFYSVGIGQISSEVPQNLSASRPQDRQFILSSKKLLLSDSGFYLCAWSGTGTGGNYGYTFGSGTRLTVV.